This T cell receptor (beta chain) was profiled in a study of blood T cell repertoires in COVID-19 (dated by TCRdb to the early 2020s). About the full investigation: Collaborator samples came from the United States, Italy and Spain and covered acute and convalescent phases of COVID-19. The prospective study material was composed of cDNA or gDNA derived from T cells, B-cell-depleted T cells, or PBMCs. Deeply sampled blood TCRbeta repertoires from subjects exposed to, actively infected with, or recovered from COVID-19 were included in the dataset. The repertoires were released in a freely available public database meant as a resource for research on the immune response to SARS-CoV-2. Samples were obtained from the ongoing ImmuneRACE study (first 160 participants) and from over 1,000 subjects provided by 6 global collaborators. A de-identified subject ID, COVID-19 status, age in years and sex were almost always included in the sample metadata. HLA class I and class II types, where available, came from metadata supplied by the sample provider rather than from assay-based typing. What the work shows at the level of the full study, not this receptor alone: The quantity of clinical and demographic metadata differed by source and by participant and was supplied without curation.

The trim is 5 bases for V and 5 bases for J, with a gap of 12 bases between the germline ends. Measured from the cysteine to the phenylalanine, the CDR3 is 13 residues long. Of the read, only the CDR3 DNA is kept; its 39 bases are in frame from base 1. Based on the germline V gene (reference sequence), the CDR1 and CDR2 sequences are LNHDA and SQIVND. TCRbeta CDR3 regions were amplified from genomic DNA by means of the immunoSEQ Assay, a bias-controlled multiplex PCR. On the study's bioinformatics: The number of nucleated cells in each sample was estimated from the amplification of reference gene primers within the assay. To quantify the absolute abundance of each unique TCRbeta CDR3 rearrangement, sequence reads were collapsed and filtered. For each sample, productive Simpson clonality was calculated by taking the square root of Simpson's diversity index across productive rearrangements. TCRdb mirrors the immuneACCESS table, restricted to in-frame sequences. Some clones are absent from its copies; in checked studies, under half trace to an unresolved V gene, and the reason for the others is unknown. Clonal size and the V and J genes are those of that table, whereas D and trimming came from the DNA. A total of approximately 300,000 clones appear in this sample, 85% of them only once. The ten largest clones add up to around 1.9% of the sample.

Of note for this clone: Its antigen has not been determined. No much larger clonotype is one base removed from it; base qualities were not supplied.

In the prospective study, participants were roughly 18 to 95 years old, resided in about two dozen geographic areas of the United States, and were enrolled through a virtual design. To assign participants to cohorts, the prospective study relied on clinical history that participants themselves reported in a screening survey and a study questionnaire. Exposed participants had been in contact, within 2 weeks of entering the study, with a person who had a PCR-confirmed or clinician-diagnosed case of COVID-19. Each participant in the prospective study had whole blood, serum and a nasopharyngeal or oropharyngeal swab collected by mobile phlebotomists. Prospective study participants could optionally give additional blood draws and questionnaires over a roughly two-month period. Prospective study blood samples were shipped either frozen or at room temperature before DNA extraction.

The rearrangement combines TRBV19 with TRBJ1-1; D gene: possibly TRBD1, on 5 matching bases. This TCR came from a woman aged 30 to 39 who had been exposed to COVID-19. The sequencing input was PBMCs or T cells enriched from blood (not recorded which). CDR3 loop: CASSWQGKTEAFF. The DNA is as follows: TGTGCCAGTAGTTGGCAGGGTAAAACTGAAGCTTTCTTT.